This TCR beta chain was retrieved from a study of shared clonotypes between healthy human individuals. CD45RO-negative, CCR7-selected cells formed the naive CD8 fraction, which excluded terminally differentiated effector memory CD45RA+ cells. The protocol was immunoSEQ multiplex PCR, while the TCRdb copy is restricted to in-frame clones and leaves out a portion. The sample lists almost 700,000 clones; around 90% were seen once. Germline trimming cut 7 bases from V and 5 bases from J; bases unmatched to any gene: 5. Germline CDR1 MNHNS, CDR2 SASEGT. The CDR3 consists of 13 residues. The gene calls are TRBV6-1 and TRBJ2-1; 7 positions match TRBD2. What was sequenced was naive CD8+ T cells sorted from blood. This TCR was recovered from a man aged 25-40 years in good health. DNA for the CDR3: TGTGCCAGCACCGGGGGGAGTCACAATGAGCAGTTCTTC. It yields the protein CASTGGSHNEQFF.